A single sample is the source of the 2 T cell receptor beta chains below, sequenced in a study of breast tumors, draining lymph nodes, adjacent tissues. TCRdb re-called the multiplex PCR reads with MiXCR, one entry per CDR3 protein. Of 190,000 or so distinct CDR3 sequences in the sample, around a third are singletons; the top ten hold more than 4%. Breast cancer patients provided tissue from their axillary draining lymph nodes. The sequencing input was axillary lymph node tissue. The receptors were gathered from a female donor with breast cancer. Some clones in this sample may be carry-over from other donors' samples.

This clonotype has a count of ten or more. The V gene is TRBV28, the J gene TRBJ1-2; 7 positions agree with TRBD1. Trimming at V came to 2 bases and at J to 2 bases, leaving 2 bases not matched to a gene. The CDR3 sequence is 14 residues long. Germline V gene sequence: CDR1 MDHEN, CDR2 SYDVKM. This chain's CDR3 is CASSLGDSNYGYTF. CDR3 DNA sequence: TGTGCCAGCAGTTTAGGGGACAGCAACTATGGCTACACCTTC.

This clonotype has a count of ten or more. V gene TRBV20-1 combines with J gene TRBJ2-7; perhaps TRBD1 as D (6 bases). Germline V gene sequence: CDR1 DFQATT, CDR2 SNEGSKA (reference sequence). The CDR3 is 14 amino acids. The V end lost 1 base, the J end lost 2 bases, and 12 bases lay between the germline ends. CDR3 in DNA: TGCAGTGCTAGAGGTCATGACAGGCCCTACGAGCAGTACTTC. This translates into CSARGHDRPYEQYF.